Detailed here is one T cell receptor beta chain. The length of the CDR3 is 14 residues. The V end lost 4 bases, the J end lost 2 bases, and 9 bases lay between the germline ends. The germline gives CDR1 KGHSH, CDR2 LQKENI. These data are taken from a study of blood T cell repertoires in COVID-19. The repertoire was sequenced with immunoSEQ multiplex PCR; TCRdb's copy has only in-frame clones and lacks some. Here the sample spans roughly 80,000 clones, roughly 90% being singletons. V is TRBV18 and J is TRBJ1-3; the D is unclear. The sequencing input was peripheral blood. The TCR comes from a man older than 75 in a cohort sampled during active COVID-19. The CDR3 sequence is CASSRLGTGNTIYF. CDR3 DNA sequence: TGTGCCAGCTCACGTCTGGGCACTGGAAACACCATATATTTT.